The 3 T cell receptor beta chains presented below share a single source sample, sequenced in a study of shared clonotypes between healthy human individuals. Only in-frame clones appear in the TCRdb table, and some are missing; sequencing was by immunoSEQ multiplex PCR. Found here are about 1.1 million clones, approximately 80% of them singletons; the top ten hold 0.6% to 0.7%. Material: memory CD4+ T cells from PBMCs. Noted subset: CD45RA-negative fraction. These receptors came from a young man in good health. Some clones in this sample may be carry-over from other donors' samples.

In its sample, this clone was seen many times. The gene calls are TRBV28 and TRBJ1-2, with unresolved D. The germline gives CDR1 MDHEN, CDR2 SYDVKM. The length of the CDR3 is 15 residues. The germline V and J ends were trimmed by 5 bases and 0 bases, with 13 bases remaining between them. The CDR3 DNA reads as TGTGCCAGCAGTACCTCCACGGTAGCTAACTATGGCTACACCTTC. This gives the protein CASSTSTVANYGYTF.

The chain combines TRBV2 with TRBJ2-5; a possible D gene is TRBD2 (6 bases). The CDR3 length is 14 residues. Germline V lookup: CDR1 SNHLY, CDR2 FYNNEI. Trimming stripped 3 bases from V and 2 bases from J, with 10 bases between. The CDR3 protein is CASSDSGGQETQYF. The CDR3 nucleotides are TGTGCCAGCAGTGACTCTGGGGGGCAAGAGACCCAGTACTTC.

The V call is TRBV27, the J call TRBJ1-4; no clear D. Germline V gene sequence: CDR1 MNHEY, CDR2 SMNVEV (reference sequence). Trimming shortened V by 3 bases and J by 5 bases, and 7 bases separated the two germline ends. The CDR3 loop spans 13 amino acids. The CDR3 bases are TGTGCCAGCAGTTTCCAGGAGAATGAAAAACTGTTTTTT. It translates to CASSFQENEKLFF.